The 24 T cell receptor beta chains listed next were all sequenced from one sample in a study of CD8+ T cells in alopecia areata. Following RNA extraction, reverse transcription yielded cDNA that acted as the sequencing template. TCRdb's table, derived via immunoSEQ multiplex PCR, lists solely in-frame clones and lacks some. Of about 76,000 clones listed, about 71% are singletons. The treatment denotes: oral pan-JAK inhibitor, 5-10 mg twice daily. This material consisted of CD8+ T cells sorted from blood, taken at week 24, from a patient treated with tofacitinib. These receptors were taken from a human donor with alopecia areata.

The CDR3 here is CASSLFGGSEAFF. Here the CDR3 DNA reads TGTGCCAGCAGCTTATTTGGGGGCTCTGAAGCTTTCTTT. The chain uses TRBV7-2 and TRBJ1-1; D is perhaps TRBD1 (6 bases). There are 13 residues in the CDR3. From germline, CDR1 is SGHTA and CDR2 FQGNSA. Trimming took 2 bases from V and 6 from J, leaving 10 bases between them.

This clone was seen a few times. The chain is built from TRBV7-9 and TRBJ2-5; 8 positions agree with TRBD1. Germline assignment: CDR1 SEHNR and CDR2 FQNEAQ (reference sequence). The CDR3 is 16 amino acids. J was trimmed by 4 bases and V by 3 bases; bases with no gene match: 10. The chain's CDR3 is CASSLSSGGSTETQYF. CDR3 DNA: TGTGCCAGCAGCTTGTCCTCAGGGGGCTCCACAGAGACCCAGTACTTC. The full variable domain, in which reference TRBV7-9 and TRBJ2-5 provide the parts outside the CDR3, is DTGVSQNPRHKITKRGQNVTFRCDPISEHNRLYWYRQTLGQGPEFLTYFQNEAQLEKSRLLSDRFSAERPKGSFSTLEIQRTEQGDSAMYLCASSLSSGGSTETQYFGPGTRLLVL.

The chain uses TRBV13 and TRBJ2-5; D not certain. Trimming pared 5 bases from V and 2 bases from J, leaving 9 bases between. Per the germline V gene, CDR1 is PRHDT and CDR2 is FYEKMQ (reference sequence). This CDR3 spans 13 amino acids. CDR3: CASSHAYQETQYF. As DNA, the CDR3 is TGTGCCAGCAGCCACGCGTATCAAGAGACCCAGTACTTC.

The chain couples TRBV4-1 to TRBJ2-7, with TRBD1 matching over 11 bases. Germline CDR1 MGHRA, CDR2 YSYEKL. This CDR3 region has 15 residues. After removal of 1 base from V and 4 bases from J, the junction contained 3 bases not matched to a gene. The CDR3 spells CASSQVGTGGYEQYF. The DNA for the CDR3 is TGCGCCAGCAGCCAAGTGGGGACAGGGGGATACGAGCAGTACTTC.

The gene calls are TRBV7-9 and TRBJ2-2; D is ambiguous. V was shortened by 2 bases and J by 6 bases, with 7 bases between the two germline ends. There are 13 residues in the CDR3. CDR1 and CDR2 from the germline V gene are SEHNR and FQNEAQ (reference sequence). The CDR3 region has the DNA TGTGCCAGCAGCTTATCTTCTTCCGGGGAGCTGTTTTTT. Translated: CASSLSSSGELFF.

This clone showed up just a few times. For the CDR3, the DNA is TGCAGCGTTGAAGTCCCTTCCCGGGACAGGGTTTTTAACACCGGGGAGCTGTTTTTT. Translated, it gives CSVEVPSRDRVFNTGELFF. The V call is TRBV29-1, the J call TRBJ2-2, with 9 nucleotides matching TRBD1. The junction had 14 bases not matched to a gene; V was cut back by 1 base and J by 2 bases. Germline V gene data show CDR1 as SQVTM and CDR2 as ANQGSEA. The CDR3 is made up of 19 amino acids.

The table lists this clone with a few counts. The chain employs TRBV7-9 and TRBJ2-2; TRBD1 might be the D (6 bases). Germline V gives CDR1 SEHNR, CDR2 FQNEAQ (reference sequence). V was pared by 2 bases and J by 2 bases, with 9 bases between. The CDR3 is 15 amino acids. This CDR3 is CASSLPGVNTGELFF. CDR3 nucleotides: TGTGCCAGCAGCTTACCAGGGGTCAACACCGGGGAGCTGTTTTTT.

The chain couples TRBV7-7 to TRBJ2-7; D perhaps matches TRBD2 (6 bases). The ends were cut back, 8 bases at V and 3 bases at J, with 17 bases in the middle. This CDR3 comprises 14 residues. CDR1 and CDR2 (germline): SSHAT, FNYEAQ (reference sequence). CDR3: CASPWAGRYYEQYF. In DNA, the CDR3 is TGTGCCAGCCCTTGGGCGGGGAGATACTACGAGCAGTACTTC.

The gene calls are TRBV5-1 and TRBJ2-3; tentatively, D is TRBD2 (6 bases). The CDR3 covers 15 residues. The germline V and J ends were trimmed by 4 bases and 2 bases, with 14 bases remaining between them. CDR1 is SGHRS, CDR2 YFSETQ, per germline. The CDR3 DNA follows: TGCGCCAGCAGCGCCCGGGACTCTTACACAGATACGCAGTATTTT. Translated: CASSARDSYTDTQYF.

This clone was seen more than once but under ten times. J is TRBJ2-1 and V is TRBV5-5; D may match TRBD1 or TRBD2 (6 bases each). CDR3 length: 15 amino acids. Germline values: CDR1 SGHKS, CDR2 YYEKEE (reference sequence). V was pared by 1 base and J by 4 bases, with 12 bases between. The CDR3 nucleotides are TGTGCCAGCAGCTTGAGACAGGAGGGGTACAATGAGCAGTTCTTC. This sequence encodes CASSLRQEGYNEQFF.

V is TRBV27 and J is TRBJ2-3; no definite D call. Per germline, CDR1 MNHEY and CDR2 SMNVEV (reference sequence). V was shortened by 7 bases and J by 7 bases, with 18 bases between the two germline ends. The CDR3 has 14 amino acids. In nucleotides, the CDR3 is TGTGCCAGCACCCCGTCGTCTTCCGATAATACGCAGTATTTT. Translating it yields CASTPSSSDNTQYF.

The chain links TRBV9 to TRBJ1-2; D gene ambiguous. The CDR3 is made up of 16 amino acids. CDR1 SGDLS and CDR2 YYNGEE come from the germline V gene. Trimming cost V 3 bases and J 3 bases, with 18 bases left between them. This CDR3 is CASSAYTGVEDYGYTF. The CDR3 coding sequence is TGTGCCAGCAGCGCCTACACCGGGGTCGAGGACTATGGCTACACCTTC.

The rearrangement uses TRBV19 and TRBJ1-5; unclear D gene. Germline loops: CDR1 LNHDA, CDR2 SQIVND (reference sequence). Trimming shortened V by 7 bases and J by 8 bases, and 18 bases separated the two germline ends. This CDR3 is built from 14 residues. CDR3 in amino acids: CASTPTAVMEPQHF. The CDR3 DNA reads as TGTGCCAGTACCCCGACCGCAGTCATGGAGCCCCAGCATTTT. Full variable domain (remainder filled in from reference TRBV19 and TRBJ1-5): DGGITQSPKYLFRKEGQNVTLSCEQNLNHDAMYWYRQDPGQGLRLIYYSQIVNDFQKGDIAEGYSVSREKKESFPLTVTSAQKNPTAFYLCASTPTAVMEPQHFGDGTRLSIL.

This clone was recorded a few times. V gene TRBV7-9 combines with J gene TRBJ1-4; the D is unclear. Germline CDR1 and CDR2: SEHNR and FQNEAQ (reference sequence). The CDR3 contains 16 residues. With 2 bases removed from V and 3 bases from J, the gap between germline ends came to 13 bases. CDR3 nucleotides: TGTGCCAGCAGCTTACCGAGGGTTCCAGCTAATGAAAAACTGTTTTTT. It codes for CASSLPRVPANEKLFF. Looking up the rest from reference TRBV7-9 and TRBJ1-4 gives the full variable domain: DTGVSQNPRHKITKRGQNVTFRCDPISEHNRLYWYRQTLGQGPEFLTYFQNEAQLEKSRLLSDRFSAERPKGSFSTLEIQRTEQGDSAMYLCASSLPRVPANEKLFFGSGTQLSVL.

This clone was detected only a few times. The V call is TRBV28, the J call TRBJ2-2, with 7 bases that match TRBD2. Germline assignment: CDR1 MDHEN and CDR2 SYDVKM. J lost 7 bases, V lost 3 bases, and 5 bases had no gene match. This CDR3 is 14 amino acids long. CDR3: CASSFRASGGELFF. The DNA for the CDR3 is TGTGCCAGCAGTTTTAGGGCTAGCGGCGGGGAGCTGTTTTTT.

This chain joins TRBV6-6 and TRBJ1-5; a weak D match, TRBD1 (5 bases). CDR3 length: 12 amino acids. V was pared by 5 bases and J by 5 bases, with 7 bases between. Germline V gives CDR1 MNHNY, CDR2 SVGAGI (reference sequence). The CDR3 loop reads CASSQGYQPQHF. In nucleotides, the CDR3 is TGTGCCAGCAGTCAGGGTTATCAGCCCCAGCATTTT.

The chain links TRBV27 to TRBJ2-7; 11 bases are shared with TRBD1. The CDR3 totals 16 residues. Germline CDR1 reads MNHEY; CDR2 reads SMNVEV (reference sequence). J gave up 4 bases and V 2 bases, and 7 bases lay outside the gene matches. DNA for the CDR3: TGTGCCAGCAGTTTAGACGAGGACAGGGGGCGATACGAGCAGTACTTC. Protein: CASSLDEDRGRYEQYF.

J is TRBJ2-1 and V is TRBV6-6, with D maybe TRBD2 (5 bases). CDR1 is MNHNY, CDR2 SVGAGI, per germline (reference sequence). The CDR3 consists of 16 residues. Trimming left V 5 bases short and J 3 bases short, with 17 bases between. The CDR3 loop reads CASSVERWRVYNEQFF. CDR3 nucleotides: TGTGCCAGCAGTGTTGAGCGGTGGAGAGTCTACAATGAGCAGTTCTTC.

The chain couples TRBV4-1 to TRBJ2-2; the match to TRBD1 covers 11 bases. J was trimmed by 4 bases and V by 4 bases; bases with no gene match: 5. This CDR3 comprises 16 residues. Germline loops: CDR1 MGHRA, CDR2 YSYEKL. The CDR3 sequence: CASSLGQGASTGELFF. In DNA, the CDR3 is TGCGCCAGCAGCCTAGGACAGGGGGCGAGCACCGGGGAGCTGTTTTTT.

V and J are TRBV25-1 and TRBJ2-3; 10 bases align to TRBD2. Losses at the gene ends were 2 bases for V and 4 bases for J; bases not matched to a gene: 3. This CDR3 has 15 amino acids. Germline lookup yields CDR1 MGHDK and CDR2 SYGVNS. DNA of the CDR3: TGTGCCAGCAGTGAAGGGACTAGCGCGTCAGATACGCAGTATTTT. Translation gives CASSEGTSASDTQYF. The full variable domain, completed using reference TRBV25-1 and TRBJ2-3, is EADIYQTPRYLVIGTGKKITLECSQTMGHDKMYWYQQDPGMELHLIHYSYGVNSTEKGDLSSESTVSRIRTEHFPLTLESARPSHTSQYLCASSEGTSASDTQYFGPGTRLTVL.

The chain's CDR3 is CASSFLGPVLGHEQYF. In DNA, the CDR3 is TGTGCCAGCAGTTTCCTCGGCCCGGTCCTAGGGCACGAGCAGTACTTC. This chain joins TRBV27 and TRBJ2-7; D unclear. Germline V gene lookup returns CDR1 MNHEY and CDR2 SMNVEV (reference sequence). The ends were cut back, 3 bases at V and 5 bases at J, with 20 bases in the middle. This CDR3 has 16 amino acids.

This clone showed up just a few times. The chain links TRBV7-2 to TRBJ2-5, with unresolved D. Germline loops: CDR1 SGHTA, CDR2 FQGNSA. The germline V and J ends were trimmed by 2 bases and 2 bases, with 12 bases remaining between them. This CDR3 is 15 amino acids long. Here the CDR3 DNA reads TGTGCCAGCAGCTTATTTGTGACTCTTCAAGAGACCCAGTACTTC. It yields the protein CASSLFVTLQETQYF. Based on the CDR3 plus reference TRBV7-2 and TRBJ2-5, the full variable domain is GAGVSQSPSNKVTEKGKDVELRCDPISGHTALYWYRQSLGQGLEFLIYFQGNSAPDKSGLPSDRFSAERTGGSVSTLTIQRTQQEDSAVYLCASSLFVTLQETQYFGPGTRLLVL.

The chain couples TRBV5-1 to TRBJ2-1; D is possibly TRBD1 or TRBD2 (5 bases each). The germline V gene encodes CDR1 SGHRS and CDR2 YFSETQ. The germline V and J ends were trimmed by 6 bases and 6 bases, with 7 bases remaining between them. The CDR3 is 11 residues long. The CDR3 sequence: CASTGRNEQFF. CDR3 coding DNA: TGCGCCAGCACGGGGCGCAATGAGCAGTTCTTC. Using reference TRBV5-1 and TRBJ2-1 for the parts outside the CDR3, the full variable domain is KAGVTQTPRYLIKTRGQQVTLSCSPISGHRSVSWYQQTPGQGLQFLFEYFSETQRNKGNFPGRFSGRQFSNSRSEMNVSTLELGDSALYLCASTGRNEQFFGPGTRLTVL.

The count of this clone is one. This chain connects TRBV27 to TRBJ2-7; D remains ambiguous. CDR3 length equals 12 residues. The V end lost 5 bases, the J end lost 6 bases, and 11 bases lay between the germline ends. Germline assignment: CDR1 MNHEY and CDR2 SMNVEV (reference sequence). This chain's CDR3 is CASSHHPGEQYF. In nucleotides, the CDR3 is TGTGCCAGCAGTCACCACCCGGGCGAGCAGTACTTC.